This TCR beta chain was sequenced in a study of identical twins. CDR3 length: 15 amino acids. The V gene's germline CDR1 is DFQATT and CDR2 SNEGSKA (reference sequence). Trimming shortened V by 5 bases and J by 1 base, and 15 bases separated the two germline ends. This clonotype showed up many times. Its specificity is not known. Each CDR3 protein is one row after TCRdb ran MiXCR on the 5' RACE reads. There are fewer than 900,000 distinct CDR3 sequences in the sample; less than 25% occur only once, and approximately 4.3% lies in the top ten. Study-wide results and limits: A lower insertion count was a feature of abundant cord blood beta clonotypes, with no such feature in memory repertoires.

These sequences were also reported in another study, on T cells expressing NK-cell markers. That work adds: In more than 5 donors, dominant CD3+CD56+NKG2C+ clonotypes ranked among the top 10 CD8+ clonotypes. Topping the CD3+CD56-NKG2C+ fraction as well were these clonotypes, in a handful of donors.

The sequenced material came from PBMCs. The chain joins TRBV20-1 to TRBJ1-5; tentatively, D is TRBD1 (6 bases). The receptor was derived from a woman under 30 in good health. CDR3 amino acids: CSARQESVSNQPQHF. CDR3 coding DNA: TGCAGTGCTCGACAGGAGTCTGTGAGCAATCAGCCCCAGCATTTT.